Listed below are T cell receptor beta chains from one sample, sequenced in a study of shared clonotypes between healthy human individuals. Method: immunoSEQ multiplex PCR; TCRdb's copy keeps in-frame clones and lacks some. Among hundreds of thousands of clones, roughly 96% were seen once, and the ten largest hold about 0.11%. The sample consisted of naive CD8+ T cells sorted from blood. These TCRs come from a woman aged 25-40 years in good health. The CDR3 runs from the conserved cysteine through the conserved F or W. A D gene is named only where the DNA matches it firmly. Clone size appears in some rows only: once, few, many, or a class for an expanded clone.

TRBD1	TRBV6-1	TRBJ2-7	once	CASSELSTGILPYEQYF	TGTGCCAGCAGTGAACTTTCGACAGGGATTTTACCCTACGAGCAGTACTTC
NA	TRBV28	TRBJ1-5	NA	CASKFYHFRAGYGNQPQHF	TGTGCCAGCAAATTTTATCACTTCCGGGCAGGGTATGGCAATCAGCCCCAGCATTTT
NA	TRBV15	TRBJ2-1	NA	CATSSLRTVSNEQFF	TGTGCCACCAGCAGTCTAAGGACGGTTAGCAATGAGCAGTTCTTC
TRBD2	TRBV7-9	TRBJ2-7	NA	CASWGEGVHEQYF	TGTGCCAGCTGGGGGGAGGGAGTCCACGAGCAGTACTTC
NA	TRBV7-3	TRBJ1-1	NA	CASSPYVGRGAEAFF	TGTGCCAGCAGCCCTTACGTGGGCAGGGGCGCTGAAGCTTTCTTT
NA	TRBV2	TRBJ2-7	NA	CASSPTDPAYEQYF	TGTGCCAGCAGTCCCACGGACCCGGCCTACGAGCAGTACTTC
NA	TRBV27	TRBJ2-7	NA	CASSLRGKDYREEQYF	TGTGCCAGCAGCCTTCGGGGGAAGGACTACCGGGAGGAGCAGTACTTC
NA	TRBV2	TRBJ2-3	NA	CASSENRLASSTDTQYF	TGTGCCAGCAGTGAAAACCGTCTAGCGTCTAGCACAGATACGCAGTATTTT
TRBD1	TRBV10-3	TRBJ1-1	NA	CAISVGTGVEAFF	TGTGCCATCAGTGTAGGGACAGGGGTTGAAGCTTTCTTT
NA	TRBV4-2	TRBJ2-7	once	CASSQDPQRSAYSYEQYF	TGTGCCAGCAGCCAAGATCCCCAGCGCAGCGCTTACTCCTACGAGCAGTACTTC
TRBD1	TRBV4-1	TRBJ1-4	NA	CASSLKDRTGEKLFF	TGCGCCAGCAGTCTCAAGGACAGGACGGGTGAAAAACTGTTTTTT
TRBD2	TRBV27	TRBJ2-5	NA	CASRTGLAEETQYF	TGTGCCAGCAGAACGGGACTAGCGGAAGAGACCCAGTACTTC
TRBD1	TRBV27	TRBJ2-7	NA	CASSPHDRGSKPPLYYEQYF	TGTGCCAGCAGTCCCCACGACAGGGGTTCCAAACCCCCTCTCTACTACGAGCAGTACTTC
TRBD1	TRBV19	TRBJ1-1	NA	CASSIRDRGTEAFF	TGTGCCAGTAGTATCCGGGACAGGGGTACTGAAGCTTTCTTT
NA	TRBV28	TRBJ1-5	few	CASSGWREPQHF	TGTGCCAGCAGTGGATGGCGAGAGCCCCAGCATTTT
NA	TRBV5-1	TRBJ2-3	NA	CASSETRTDTQYF	TGCGCCAGCAGCGAGACACGCACAGATACGCAGTATTTT
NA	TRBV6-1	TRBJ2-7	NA	CASSEIVGAGTYEQYF	TGTGCCAGCAGTGAAATAGTGGGAGCCGGCACCTACGAGCAGTACTTC
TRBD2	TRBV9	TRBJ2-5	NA	CASSVSGGEETQYF	TGTGCCAGCAGCGTTTCCGGGGGGGAAGAGACCCAGTACTTC
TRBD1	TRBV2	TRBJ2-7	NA	CASSDTGTEVYEQYF	TGTGCCAGCAGTGACACCGGGACAGAAGTCTACGAGCAGTACTTC
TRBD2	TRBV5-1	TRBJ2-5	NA	CASSSSSTSGRGWGETQYF	TGCGCCAGCAGCTCCTCCTCGACTAGCGGGAGAGGGTGGGGAGAGACCCAGTACTTC